One T cell receptor (beta chain) is described in this entry. Its cognate antigen is unknown. V dropped 5 bases and J dropped 6 bases, with 11 bases sitting between them. The CDR3 has 13 residues. Germline-derived CDR1 and CDR2 are MNHNY and SVGAGI (reference sequence). This sample was taken from a study of shared clonotypes between healthy human individuals. Study at large: CD4 naive and CD4 memory each took three plates per donor, while CD8 naive took two and CD8 memory one. Whole-study results and caveats: Sequencing depth was predicted to influence how clonotypes are shared among donors.

Genomic DNA belonging to each subset was distributed in equal measure over several immunoSEQ plates. The data were produced by immunoSEQ multiplex PCR, yet TCRdb's version contains in-frame clones alone and is incomplete. The repertoire includes 550,000 to 800,000 clones, approximately 79% of them detected once, and about 1.7% sits in the top ten. Sequencing was done on a sample of memory CD4+ T cells sorted from blood. Subset given: CD45RA-negative fraction. The V and J genes are TRBV6-6 and TRBJ2-1, with D possibly matching TRBD1 (5 bases). The TCR was taken from a woman in her twenties or thirties in good health. The CDR3 bases are TGTGCCAGCAGTCCTCAGGGATTCAATGAGCAGTTCTTC. This sequence encodes CASSPQGFNEQFF.